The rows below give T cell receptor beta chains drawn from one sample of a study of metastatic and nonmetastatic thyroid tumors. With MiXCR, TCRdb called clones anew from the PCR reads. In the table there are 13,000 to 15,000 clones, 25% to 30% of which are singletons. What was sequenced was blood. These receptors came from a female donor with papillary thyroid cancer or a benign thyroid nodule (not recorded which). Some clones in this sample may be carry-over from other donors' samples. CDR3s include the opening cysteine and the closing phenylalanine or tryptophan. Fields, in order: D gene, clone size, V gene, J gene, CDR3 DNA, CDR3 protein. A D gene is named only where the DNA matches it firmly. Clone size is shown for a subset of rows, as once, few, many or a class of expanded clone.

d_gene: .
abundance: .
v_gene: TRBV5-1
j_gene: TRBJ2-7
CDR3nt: TGCGCCAGCAGCCGAGGAGGGACGGTGACCTACGAGCAGTACTTC
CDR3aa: CASSRGGTVTYEQYF

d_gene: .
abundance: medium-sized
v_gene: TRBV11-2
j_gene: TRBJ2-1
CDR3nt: TGTGCCAGCAGCGGCGGGACCTTCTACAATGAGCAGTTCTTC
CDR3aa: CASSGGTFYNEQFF

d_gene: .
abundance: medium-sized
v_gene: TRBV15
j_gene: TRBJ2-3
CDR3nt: TGTGCCACCAGCTCGGGCCGGGTGAGCACAGATACGCAGTATTTT
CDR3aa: CATSSGRVSTDTQYF

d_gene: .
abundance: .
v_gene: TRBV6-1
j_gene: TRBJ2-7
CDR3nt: TGTGCCAGCAGTGAACTGGACAGCTTAACCACCTACGAGCAGTACTTC
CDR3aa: CASSELDSLTTYEQYF

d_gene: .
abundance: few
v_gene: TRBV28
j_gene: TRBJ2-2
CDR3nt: TGTGCCAGCAGTACGACGGGACACCTGACCGGGGAGCTGTTTTTT
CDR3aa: CASSTTGHLTGELFF

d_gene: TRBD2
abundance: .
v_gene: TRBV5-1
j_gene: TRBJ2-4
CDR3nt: TGCGCCAGCAGCCCTCACTCGACTAGCGGGAGTGCAAACATTCAGTACTTC
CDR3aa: CASSPHSTSGSANIQYF

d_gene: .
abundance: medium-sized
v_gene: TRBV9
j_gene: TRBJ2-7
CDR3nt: TGTGCCAGCAGCCCCTCGACTACACTCTACGAGCAGTACTTC
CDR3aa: CASSPSTTLYEQYF

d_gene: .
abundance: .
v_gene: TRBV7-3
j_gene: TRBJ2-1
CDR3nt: TGTGCCAGCAGCCAGCAAGGGGCCACTAGTTGCGTGCAGTTCTTC
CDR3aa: CASSQQGATSCVQFF

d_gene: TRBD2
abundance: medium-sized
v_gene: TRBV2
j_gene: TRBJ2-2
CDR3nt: TGTGCCAGCAGGCCTCCGGGACTAGCAAACACCGGGGAGCTGTTTTTT
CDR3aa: CASRPPGLANTGELFF

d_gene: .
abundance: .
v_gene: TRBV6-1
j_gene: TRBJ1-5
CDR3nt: TGTGCCAGCAGTCCCGGGGCAGAGATGGAGCCCCAGCATTTT
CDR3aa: CASSPGAEMEPQHF

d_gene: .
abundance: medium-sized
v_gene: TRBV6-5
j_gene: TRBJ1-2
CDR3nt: TGTGCCAGCACCTCAACGGGGCCTACACAGGGTCGCCCCTATGGCTACACCTTC
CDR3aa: CASTSTGPTQGRPYGYTF

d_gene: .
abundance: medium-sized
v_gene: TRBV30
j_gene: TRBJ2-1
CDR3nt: TGTGCCTGGGTTGGGGGGAGTACCTCCTACAATGAGCAGTTCTTC
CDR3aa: CAWVGGSTSYNEQFF

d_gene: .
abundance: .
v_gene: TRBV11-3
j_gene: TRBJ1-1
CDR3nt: TGTGCCAGCAGCTTAGGGACATCCACGGGTAGTGAAGCTTTCTTT
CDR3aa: CASSLGTSTGSEAFF

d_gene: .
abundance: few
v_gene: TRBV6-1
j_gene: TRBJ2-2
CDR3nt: TGTGCCAGCAGTGAAATCGGGGAGCTGTTTTTT
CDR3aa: CASSEIGELFF

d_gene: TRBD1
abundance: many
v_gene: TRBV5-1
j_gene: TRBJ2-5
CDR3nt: TGCGCCAGCAGCGCGGACAGGGGGGTGGAGACCCAGTACTTC
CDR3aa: CASSADRGVETQYF

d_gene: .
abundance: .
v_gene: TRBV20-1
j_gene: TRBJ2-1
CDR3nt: TGCAGTCGGTACCGGACAGACAATGAGAAGTTCTTC
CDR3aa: CSRYRTDNEKFF

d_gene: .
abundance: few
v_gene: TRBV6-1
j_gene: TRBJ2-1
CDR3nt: TGTGCCAGCAGTGAAGGAAGGGTTTCCCCTTTTAATGAGCAGTTCTTC
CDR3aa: CASSEGRVSPFNEQFF

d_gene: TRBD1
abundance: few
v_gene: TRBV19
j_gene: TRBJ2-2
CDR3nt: TGTGCCAGTAGTATTCAGGGGGCTAGCACCGGGGAGCTGTTTTTT
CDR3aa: CASSIQGASTGELFF

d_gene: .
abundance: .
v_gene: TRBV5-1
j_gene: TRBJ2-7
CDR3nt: TGCGCCAGCAGCTCGAGAAAACAGGGGAGGTACGAGCAGTACTTC
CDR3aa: CASSSRKQGRYEQYF

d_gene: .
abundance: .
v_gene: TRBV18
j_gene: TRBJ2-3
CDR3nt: TGTGCCAGCTCACCAAGTCCAGATTACGGGGATACCCAGTATTTT
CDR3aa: CASSPSPDYGDTQYF

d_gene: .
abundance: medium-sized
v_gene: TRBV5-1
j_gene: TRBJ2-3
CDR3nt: TGCGCCAGCAGCTTCGGGGTAAACACAGATACGCAGTATTTT
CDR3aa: CASSFGVNTDTQYF

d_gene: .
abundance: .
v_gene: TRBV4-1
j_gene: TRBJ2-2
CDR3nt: TGCGCCAGCAGCCCGAACTTAGTATCCAACGGGGAGCTGTTTTTT
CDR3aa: CASSPNLVSNGELFF